This T cell receptor beta chain was obtained from a study of cytomegalovirus exposure and HLA in healthy donors. In germline, CDR1 is ENHRY, CDR2 SYGVKD. Trimming took 0 bases from V and 4 from J, leaving 15 bases between them. This CDR3 has 16 residues. The PCR made use of 60 Vbeta and 13 Jbeta primers. Measured with immunoSEQ multiplex PCR; TCRdb has only the in-frame clones, and not every one. In the table there are roughly 200,000 clones, approximately 80% of which are singletons. Sequencing used PBMCs. V is TRBV10-3 and J is TRBJ1-2; TRBD1 might be the D (6 bases). The receptor was derived from a woman aged 18-30 years in good health and CMV-seronegative. The CDR3 loop is CAISESRSGASYGYTF. The CDR3 DNA reads as TGTGCCATCAGTGAGTCTAGGTCAGGGGCTTCCTATGGCTACACCTTC.